This section outlines one TCR beta chain sequence together with its context. No treatment of any kind had been given to any patient before thyroid surgery. The record originates from a study of metastatic and nonmetastatic thyroid tumors. Per the authors' pipeline: The authors used CDR3 differences across clinicopathological groups to build a distant-metastasis classifier for papillary thyroid cancer. TCRdb re-processed the PCR reads through MiXCR. In this record, the V and J calls reflect TCRdb's handling and not the investigators' own analysis. The sample has roughly 35,000 clones, about a sixth seen once; the top ten hold nearly 3.5%. This CDR3 region has 13 residues. Germline V CDR1 and CDR2: MNHNS, SASEGT. The V gene lost 7 bases and the J gene lost 10 bases, with 14 bases spanning the gap.

The sequenced sample was blood. The J gene is TRBJ1-6, the V gene TRBV6-1; D gene uncertain. The TCR sequence derives from a female donor with papillary thyroid cancer or a benign thyroid nodule (not recorded which). Some clones in this sample may be carry-over from other donors' samples. The CDR3 region is CASTERVNSPLHF. For the CDR3, the DNA is TGTGCCAGCACCGAACGGGTGAACTCACCCCTCCACTTT.